Presented here are 29 T cell receptor beta chains from one specimen sequenced in a study of identical twins. TCRdb reprocessed the 5' RACE reads via MiXCR and lists one record per CDR3 protein. The repertoire holds roughly 630,000 distinct CDR3 sequences, with roughly 7.1% as singletons. The same specimen was also included in a second study, on yellow fever vaccine responses in identical twins.

Sequenced input: PBMCs. The receptors shown here come from a woman younger than 30 in good health.

The gene calls are TRBV28 and TRBJ2-1, with 9 bases fitting TRBD2. Germline V gene sequence: CDR1 MDHEN, CDR2 SYDVKM. V gave up 6 bases and J gave up 1 base; unmatched junction bases: 16. There are 19 residues in the CDR3. DNA for the CDR3: TGTGCCAGCAGGGTGGTAGCGGGAGAGTTAGGAGGGTCCTACAATGAGCAGTTCTTC. Its protein product is CASRVVAGELGGSYNEQFF.

In its sample, this clonotype was seen many times. The CDR3 DNA reads TGTGCCAGCAGCAACGAGACAGGGACAGGAAACACCATATATTTT. It codes for CASSNETGTGNTIYF. The chain recombines TRBV7-9 with TRBJ1-3, with 7 bases matching TRBD1. The CDR3 has 15 amino acids. J gave up 4 bases and V 5 bases, and 8 bases lay outside the gene matches. The germline CDR1 and CDR2 sequences are SEHNR and FQNEAQ (reference sequence).

This clonotype was counted at least ten times. This rearrangement joins TRBV28 to TRBJ2-1; D unclear. Germline CDR1 MDHEN, CDR2 SYDVKM. The CDR3 loop spans 15 amino acids. V lost 1 base, J lost 5 bases, and 12 bases lay in between. The CDR3 DNA is TGTGCCAGCAGTTTATATGGACCCTTAGACAATGAGCAGTTCTTC. Residues: CASSLYGPLDNEQFF.

Ten or more counts support this clonotype. This rearrangement joins TRBV7-9 to TRBJ1-1; D gene ambiguous. V was pared by 5 bases and J by 2 bases, with 12 bases between. CDR1 is SEHNR and CDR2 is FQNEAQ in the germline V gene (reference sequence). CDR3 length: 14 amino acids. The CDR3 region is CASSPSGANTEAFF. The CDR3 region has the DNA TGTGCCAGCAGCCCCTCGGGAGCAAACACTGAAGCTTTCTTT.

The chain links TRBV28 to TRBJ2-1, with 11 bases fitting TRBD2. Germline values: CDR1 MDHEN, CDR2 SYDVKM. J lost 4 bases, V lost 3 bases, and 5 bases had no gene match. This CDR3 comprises 16 residues. The CDR3 DNA follows: TGTGCCAGCAGTTTTCGGACTAGCGGGCCTTACAATGAGCAGTTCTTC. Amino acid sequence: CASSFRTSGPYNEQFF.

This clonotype was counted a few times. The chain uses TRBV24-1 and TRBJ2-5, with D possibly being TRBD1 (6 bases). The CDR3 contains 15 residues. CDR1 KGHDR and CDR2 SFDVKD come from the germline V gene. V dropped 8 bases and J dropped 4 bases, with 19 bases sitting between them. The CDR3 region is CATMDPTLGGETQYF. CDR3 in DNA: TGTGCCACCATGGACCCCACCTTAGGGGGAGAGACCCAGTACTTC.

The sample holds a few counts of this clonotype. The CDR3 loop is CSARGRKNTGELFF. The CDR3 DNA reads TGCAGTGCTAGAGGACGGAAAAACACCGGGGAGCTGTTTTTT. This chain connects TRBV20-1 to TRBJ2-2; D is undetermined. The V gene's germline CDR1 is DFQATT and CDR2 SNEGSKA (reference sequence). V lost 1 base to trimming and J lost 2 bases, with 8 bases between them. The CDR3 has 14 residues.

This chain uses TRBV7-8 with TRBJ1-5; D not resolved. This CDR3 comprises 15 residues. V dropped 3 bases and J dropped 2 bases, with 11 bases sitting between them. Germline V lookup: CDR1 SGHVS, CDR2 FQNEAQ. Written as DNA, the CDR3 is TGTGCCAGCAGCTTGCGACCGGAGGGCAATCAGCCCCAGCATTTT. Amino acid sequence: CASSLRPEGNQPQHF.

The chain joins TRBV11-1 to TRBJ2-6, with no clear D. The CDR3 spans 19 residues. Germline CDR1 and CDR2: SGHAT and FQDESV (reference sequence). V lost 1 base and J 0 bases, leaving 16 bases between the germline ends. CDR3 loop: CASSLDEVVLSSGANVLTF. The CDR3 bases are TGTGCCAGCAGCTTAGACGAAGTGGTCCTGAGCTCTGGGGCCAACGTCCTGACTTTC. The entire variable domain, with the rest obtained from reference TRBV11-1 and TRBJ2-6, is as follows: EAEVAQSPRYKITEKSQAVAFWCDPISGHATLYWYRQILGQGPELLVQFQDESVVDDSQLPKDRFSAERLKGVDSTLKIQPAELGDSAMYLCASSLDEVVLSSGANVLTFGAGSRLTVL.

The chain joins TRBV29-1 to TRBJ2-1, with D maybe TRBD1 (5 bases). Trimming removed 4 bases at V and 5 bases at J, with 12 bases between. This CDR3 has 13 amino acids. Germline V gene sequence: CDR1 SQVTM, CDR2 ANQGSEA. This chain's CDR3 is CSVARQSNNEQFF. The CDR3 nucleotides read TGCAGCGTTGCGAGACAGTCGAACAATGAGCAGTTCTTC.

The rearrangement links TRBV15 to TRBJ1-2, with D perhaps matching TRBD1 (5 bases). V lost 0 bases and J lost 7, with 12 bases in between. From germline, CDR1 is LNHNV and CDR2 YYDKDF (reference sequence). The CDR3 runs to 14 residues. CDR3 residues: CATSRDGTNGGYTF. As DNA, the CDR3 is TGTGCCACCAGCAGAGATGGGACCAACGGTGGCTACACCTTC.

Here the CDR3 DNA reads TGTGCCAGCAGCTTAGAGGGGGGGCGGCAGCCCCAGCATTTT. Translation: CASSLEGGRQPQHF. This rearrangement joins TRBV7-2 to TRBJ1-5; D is perhaps TRBD1 (6 bases). The CDR3 loop spans 14 amino acids. Deletions cut 1 base from V and 7 bases from J, with 11 bases between. Germline assignment: CDR1 SGHTA and CDR2 FQGNSA.

This clonotype was recorded a few times. The chain is built from TRBV3-1 and TRBJ2-3; 8 bases align to TRBD1. The CDR3 has 16 residues. V trimming: 2 bases; J trimming: 2 bases; junction bases outside the gene matches: 6. Germline assignment: CDR1 LGHDT and CDR2 YNNKEL (reference sequence). The CDR3 loop reads CASSQRTGFSTDTQYF. The CDR3 DNA reads TGTGCCAGCAGCCAAAGGACAGGGTTTTCCACAGATACGCAGTATTTT.

This clonotype was seen a few times. The chain employs TRBV15 and TRBJ2-3; D is perhaps TRBD2 (5 bases). V dropped 3 bases and J dropped 1 base, with 8 bases sitting between them. The length of the CDR3 is 14 residues. Germline V gene sequence: CDR1 LNHNV, CDR2 YYDKDF (reference sequence). The CDR3 nucleotides read TGTGCCACCAGCAGCCTTAGCGGCACAGATACGCAGTATTTT. It translates to CATSSLSGTDTQYF.

The sample holds many counts of this clonotype. The chain has TRBV6-2 or TRBV6-3 and TRBJ2-7; TRBD2 aligns across 7 bases. The CDR3 contains 15 residues. CDR1 is MNHEY, CDR2 SVGEGT, per germline. V dropped 4 bases and J dropped 5; count of bases not matched to a gene: 11. The CDR3 is CASSFPPGRINEQYF. DNA of the CDR3: TGTGCCAGCAGTTTCCCCCCCGGGAGGATCAACGAGCAGTACTTC.

This clonotype was detected only a few times. This chain joins TRBV6-1 and TRBJ2-7; the D call may be TRBD1 or TRBD2 (5 bases each). Germline V gives CDR1 MNHNS, CDR2 SASEGT. Trimming stripped 2 bases from V and 1 base from J, with 12 bases between. The CDR3 runs to 15 residues. The CDR3 DNA reads as TGTGCCAGCAGTGAAAGTGGGACCAAATCCTACGAGCAGTACGTC. Translated, it gives CASSESGTKSYEQYV.

This clonotype was seen a few times. This chain connects TRBV7-3 to TRBJ2-2; a possible D gene is TRBD2 (7 bases). The CDR3 covers 17 residues. V lost 5 bases, J lost 4 bases, and 20 bases lay in between. The germline V gene has CDR1 SGHTA and CDR2 FQGTGA. The CDR3 region is CASSTSIRGGSTGELFF. The CDR3, as DNA: TGTGCCAGCAGCACGTCGATAAGGGGGGGAAGCACCGGGGAGCTGTTTTTT.

This clonotype showed up just a few times. V is TRBV5-4 and J is TRBJ2-5; 13 nucleotides agree with TRBD2. CDR1 SGHNT and CDR2 YYREEE come from the germline V gene (reference sequence). This CDR3 is 16 amino acids long. With 3 bases clipped from V and 5 bases from J, the junction kept 7 bases outside the gene matches. The CDR3 sequence is CASSSGTSGVGETQYF. CDR3 in DNA: TGTGCCAGCAGCTCCGGGACTAGCGGGGTGGGGGAGACCCAGTACTTC.

The sample holds a few counts of this clonotype. The V call is TRBV5-5, the J call TRBJ2-7; 9 bases are shared with TRBD1. Germline V gene data show CDR1 as SGHKS and CDR2 as YYEKEE (reference sequence). CDR3 length: 15 amino acids. The V segment lost 4 bases and the J segment 4 bases; nucleotides outside the gene matches: 9. CDR3 coding DNA: TGTGCCAGCAGCCCCGAACAGGGGGCTTGGTACGAGCAGTACTTC. Its protein is CASSPEQGAWYEQYF.

This clonotype was seen once. The chain links TRBV11-2 to TRBJ2-5; possibly TRBD2 for D (6 bases). The CDR3 is 16 amino acids. V gave up 1 base and J gave up 2 bases, with 14 bases separating them. Germline loops: CDR1 SGHAT, CDR2 FQNNGV. CDR3 nucleotides: TGTGCCAGCAGCTTAGTACCCTTTGGAGGGCAAGAGACCCAGTACTTC. It is translated as CASSLVPFGGQETQYF. Full variable domain (outside the CDR3, taken from reference TRBV11-2 and TRBJ2-5): EAGVAQSPRYKIIEKRQSVAFWCNPISGHATLYWYQQILGQGPKLLIQFQNNGVVDDSQLPKDRFSAERLKGVDSTLKIQPAKLEDSAVYLCASSLVPFGGQETQYFGPGTRLLVL.

This clonotype showed up just a few times. The chain combines TRBV4-1 with TRBJ2-5; D gene unclear. Germline CDR1 is MGHRA and CDR2 is YSYEKL. CDR3 length: 15 residues. V was cut by 3 bases and J by 0 bases, with 11 bases left in between. As DNA, the CDR3 is TGCGCCAGCAGCCAGACCCACCCGGACCAAGAGACCCAGTACTTC. It encodes CASSQTHPDQETQYF.

This clonotype was counted between two and nine times. CDR3 nucleotide sequence: TGTGCCAGCACTCCATCCCTCCAAGAGACCCAGTACTTC. It translates to CASTPSLQETQYF. V and J are TRBV12-3 or TRBV12-4 and TRBJ2-5; no clear D gene. V lost 7 bases, J lost 1 base, and 10 bases lay in between. This CDR3 spans 13 amino acids.

There are many counts of this clonotype. The chain recombines TRBV11-2 with TRBJ1-1; 9 bases align to TRBD1. V was pared by 4 bases and J by 5 bases, with 11 bases of the junction left unmatched. The CDR3 is 16 residues long. Germline CDR1 reads SGHAT; CDR2 reads FQNNGV. In DNA, the CDR3 is TGTGCCAGCAGCTGGCTCCGGGACAGGGAACCGACTGAAGCTTTCTTT. Translated, it gives CASSWLRDREPTEAFF.

The chain joins TRBV12-3 or TRBV12-4 to TRBJ1-1; no clear D gene. The CDR3 loop spans 16 amino acids. V was trimmed by 1 base and J by 4 bases, leaving 16 bases between them. The CDR3 nucleotides are TGTGCCAGCAGTTTAGGGGCGGACCATTGGGCCACTGAAGCTTTCTTT. It codes for CASSLGADHWATEAFF.

The chain has TRBV12-3 or TRBV12-4 and TRBJ2-5; TRBD1 matches at 10 bases. This CDR3 comprises 16 residues. Trimming cost V 6 bases and J 0 bases; bases outside gene matches: 7. The CDR3 spells CASRHGTGVNQETQYF. The CDR3 DNA is TGTGCCAGCAGACACGGGACAGGGGTGAACCAAGAGACCCAGTACTTC.

Note on this clonotype: One end of the junction varies from germline; a read error may be responsible. The rearrangement uses TRBV12-3 or TRBV12-4 and TRBJ1-5; D uncertain. The length of the CDR3 is 13 residues. CDR3 amino acids: CASSPNSYQPQHF. The CDR3 DNA follows: TGTGCCAGCAGTCCGAATAGCTATCAGCCCCAGCATTTT.

This clonotype was seen more than once but under ten times. The J gene is TRBJ2-1, the V gene TRBV11-1; 9 nucleotides match TRBD2. The CDR3 consists of 18 residues. CDR1 is SGHAT, CDR2 FQDESV, per germline (reference sequence). V lost 3 bases, J lost 0 bases, and 9 bases stayed unmatched. In DNA, the CDR3 is TGTGCCAGCAGCTTCCAACTAGCGGGCGTGAGCTCCTACAATGAGCAGTTCTTC. Translated, it gives CASSFQLAGVSSYNEQFF.

V usage is TRBV7-6 and J usage is TRBJ1-3, with D unresolved. CDR1 is SGHVS and CDR2 is FNYEAQ in the germline V gene. The CDR3 consists of 15 residues. V lost 5 bases to trimming and J lost 4 bases, with 15 bases between them. CDR3: CASSLRTAGGNTIYF. The CDR3 region has the DNA TGTGCCAGCAGCCTCCGGACGGCTGGGGGAAACACCATATATTTT.

The chain recombines TRBV18 with TRBJ2-1; TRBD1 matches 9 bases. Trimming cost V 6 bases and J 5 bases; bases outside gene matches: 8. The CDR3 is 15 amino acids. Germline V gives CDR1 KGHSH, CDR2 LQKENI. CDR3 DNA sequence: TGTGCCAGCTCCCCGGGACAGGGTCCGGACAATGAGCAGTTCTTC. It yields the protein CASSPGQGPDNEQFF.